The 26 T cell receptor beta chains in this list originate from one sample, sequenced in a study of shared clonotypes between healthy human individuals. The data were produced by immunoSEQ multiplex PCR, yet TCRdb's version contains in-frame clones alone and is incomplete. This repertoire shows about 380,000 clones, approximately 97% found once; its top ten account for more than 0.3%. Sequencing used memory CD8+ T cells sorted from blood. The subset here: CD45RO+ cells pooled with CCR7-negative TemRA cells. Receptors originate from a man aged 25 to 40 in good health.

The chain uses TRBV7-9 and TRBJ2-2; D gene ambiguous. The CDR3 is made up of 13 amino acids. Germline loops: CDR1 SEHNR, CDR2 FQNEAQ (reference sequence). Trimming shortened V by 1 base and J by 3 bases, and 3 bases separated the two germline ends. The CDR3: CASSLDYTGELFF. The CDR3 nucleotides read TGTGCCAGCAGCTTAGACTACACCGGGGAGCTGTTTTTT. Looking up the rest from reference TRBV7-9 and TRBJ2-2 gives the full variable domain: DTGVSQNPRHKITKRGQNVTFRCDPISEHNRLYWYRQTLGQGPEFLTYFQNEAQLEKSRLLSDRFSAERPKGSFSTLEIQRTEQGDSAMYLCASSLDYTGELFFGEGSRLTVL.

CDR3 DNA sequence: TGCGCCAGCAGCCAACTGTTGACTAGCGGGATGGCAGAGACCCAGTACTTC. Translated: CASSQLLTSGMAETQYF. The chain links TRBV4-1 to TRBJ2-5; TRBD2 aligns across 11 bases. The CDR3 totals 17 residues. The J segment lost 4 bases and the V segment lost 2 bases, leaving 9 bases of the junction unmatched. CDR1 MGHRA and CDR2 YSYEKL come from the germline V gene.

The CDR3 is CASSLDRISYEQYF. CDR3 sequence (DNA): TGTGCCAGCAGCTTGGACAGAATATCCTACGAGCAGTACTTC. The V call is TRBV7-9, the J call TRBJ2-7; D is perhaps TRBD1 (6 bases). The ends were cut back, 3 bases at V and 1 base at J, with 10 bases in the middle. This CDR3 comprises 14 residues. Germline values: CDR1 SEHNR, CDR2 FQNEAQ (reference sequence).

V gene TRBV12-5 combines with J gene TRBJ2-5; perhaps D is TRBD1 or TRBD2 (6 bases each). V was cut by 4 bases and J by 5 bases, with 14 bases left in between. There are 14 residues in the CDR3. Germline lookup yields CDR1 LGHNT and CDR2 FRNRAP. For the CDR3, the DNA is TGTGCTAGTGGTTCCATCGGGGGCGGGGAGACCCAGTACTTC. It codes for CASGSIGGGETQYF.

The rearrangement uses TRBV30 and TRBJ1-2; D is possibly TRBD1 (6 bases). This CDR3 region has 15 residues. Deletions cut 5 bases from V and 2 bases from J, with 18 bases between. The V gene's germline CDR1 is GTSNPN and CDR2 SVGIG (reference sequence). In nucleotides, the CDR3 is TGTGCCTGGGGGAACAGGGAGGCAGGAAACTATGGCTACACCTTC. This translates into CAWGNREAGNYGYTF.

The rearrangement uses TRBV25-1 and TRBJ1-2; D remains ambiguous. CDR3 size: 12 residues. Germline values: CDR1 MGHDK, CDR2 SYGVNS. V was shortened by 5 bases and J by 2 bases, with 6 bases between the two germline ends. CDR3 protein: CASSWGNYGYTF. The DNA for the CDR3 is TGTGCCAGCAGTTGGGGAAACTATGGCTACACCTTC.

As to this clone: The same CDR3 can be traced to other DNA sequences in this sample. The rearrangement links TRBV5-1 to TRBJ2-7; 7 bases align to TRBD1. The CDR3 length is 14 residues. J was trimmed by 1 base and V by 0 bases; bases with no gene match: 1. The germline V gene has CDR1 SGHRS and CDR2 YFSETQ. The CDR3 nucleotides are TGCGCCAGCAGCTTGGACAGGGGTTCCTACGAGCAGTACTTC. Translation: CASSLDRGSYEQYF. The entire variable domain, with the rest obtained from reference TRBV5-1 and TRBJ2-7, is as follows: KAGVTQTPRYLIKTRGQQVTLSCSPISGHRSVSWYQQTPGQGLQFLFEYFSETQRNKGNFPGRFSGRQFSNSRSEMNVSTLELGDSALYLCASSLDRGSYEQYFGPGTRLTVT.

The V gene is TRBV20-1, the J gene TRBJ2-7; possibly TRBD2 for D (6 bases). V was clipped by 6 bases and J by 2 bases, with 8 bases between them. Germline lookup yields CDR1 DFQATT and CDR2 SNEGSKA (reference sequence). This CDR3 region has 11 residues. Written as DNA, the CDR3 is TGCAGTGCGGGAGGAACCTACGAGCAGTACTTC. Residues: CSAGGTYEQYF.

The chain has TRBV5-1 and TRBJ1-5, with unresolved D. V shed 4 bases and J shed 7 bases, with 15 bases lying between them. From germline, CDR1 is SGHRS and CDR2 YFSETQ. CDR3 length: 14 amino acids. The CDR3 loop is CASSLVPEGQPQHF. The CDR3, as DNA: TGCGCCAGCAGCCTCGTCCCGGAGGGACAGCCCCAGCATTTT.

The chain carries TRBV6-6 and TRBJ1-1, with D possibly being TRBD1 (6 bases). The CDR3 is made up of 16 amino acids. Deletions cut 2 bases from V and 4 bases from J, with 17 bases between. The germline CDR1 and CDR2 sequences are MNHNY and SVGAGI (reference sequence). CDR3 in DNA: TGTGCCAGCAGTTACGGAATACCCGGGACAACCACTGAAGCTTTCTTT. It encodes CASSYGIPGTTTEAFF.

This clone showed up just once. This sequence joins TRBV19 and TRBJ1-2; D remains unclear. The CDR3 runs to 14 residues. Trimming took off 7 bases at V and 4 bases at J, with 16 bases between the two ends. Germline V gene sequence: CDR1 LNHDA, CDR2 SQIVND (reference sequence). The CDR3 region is CASTKGRILYGYTF. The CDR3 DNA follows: TGTGCCAGTACGAAAGGGCGGATTCTCTATGGCTACACCTTC.

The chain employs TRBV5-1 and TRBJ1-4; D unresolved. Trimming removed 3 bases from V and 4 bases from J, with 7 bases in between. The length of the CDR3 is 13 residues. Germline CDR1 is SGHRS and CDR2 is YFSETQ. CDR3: CASSSGNNEKLFF. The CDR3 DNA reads TGCGCCAGCAGCTCCGGGAATAATGAAAAACTGTTTTTT. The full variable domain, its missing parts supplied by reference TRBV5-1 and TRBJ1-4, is KAGVTQTPRYLIKTRGQQVTLSCSPISGHRSVSWYQQTPGQGLQFLFEYFSETQRNKGNFPGRFSGRQFSNSRSEMNVSTLELGDSALYLCASSSGNNEKLFFGSGTQLSVL.

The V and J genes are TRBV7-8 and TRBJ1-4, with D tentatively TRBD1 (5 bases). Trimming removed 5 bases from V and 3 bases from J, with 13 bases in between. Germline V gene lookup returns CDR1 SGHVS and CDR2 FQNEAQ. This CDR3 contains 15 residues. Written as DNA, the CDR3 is TGTGCCAGCAGCGACTCCCGGGGCTCTAATGAAAAACTGTTTTTT. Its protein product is CASSDSRGSNEKLFF.

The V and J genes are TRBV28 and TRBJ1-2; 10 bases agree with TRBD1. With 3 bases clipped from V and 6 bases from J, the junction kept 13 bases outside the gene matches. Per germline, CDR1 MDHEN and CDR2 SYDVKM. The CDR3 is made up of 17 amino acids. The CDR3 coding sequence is TGTGCCAGCAGTTTTGATGAGACAGGGGGCGCACATGATGGCTACACCTTC. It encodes CASSFDETGGAHDGYTF.

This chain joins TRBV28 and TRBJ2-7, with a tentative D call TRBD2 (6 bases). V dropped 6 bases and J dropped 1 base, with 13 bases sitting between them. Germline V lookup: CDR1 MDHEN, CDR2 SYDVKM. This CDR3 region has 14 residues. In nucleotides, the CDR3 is TGTGCCAGCAGACCCCTCGGGACTTCCTACGAGCAGTACTTC. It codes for CASRPLGTSYEQYF.

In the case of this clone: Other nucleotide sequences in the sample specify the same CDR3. The CDR3 DNA follows: TGCGCCAGCAGCTTGGGGGGCGAGGAGACCCAGTACTTC. This encodes CASSLGGEETQYF. The chain couples TRBV5-1 to TRBJ2-5, with D tentatively TRBD1 (5 bases). Germline CDR1 is SGHRS and CDR2 is YFSETQ. Trimming removed 0 bases from V and 5 bases from J, with 8 bases in between. This CDR3 is built from 13 residues.

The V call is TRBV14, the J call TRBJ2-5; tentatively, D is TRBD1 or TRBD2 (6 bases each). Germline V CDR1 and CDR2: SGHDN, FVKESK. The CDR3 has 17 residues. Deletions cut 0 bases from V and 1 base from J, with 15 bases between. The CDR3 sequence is CASSQERGGGLQETQYF. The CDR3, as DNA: TGTGCCAGCAGCCAAGAAAGAGGGGGAGGCCTCCAAGAGACCCAGTACTTC.

The CDR3: CAWSDLQQGREFF. The DNA of the CDR3 is TGTGCCTGGAGTGACCTTCAACAGGGCAGGGAGTTCTTC. This chain connects TRBV30 to TRBJ2-1; a possible D gene is TRBD1 (6 bases). Germline assignment: CDR1 GTSNPN and CDR2 SVGIG (reference sequence). The length of the CDR3 is 13 residues. V lost 1 base to trimming and J lost 14 bases, with 18 bases between them.

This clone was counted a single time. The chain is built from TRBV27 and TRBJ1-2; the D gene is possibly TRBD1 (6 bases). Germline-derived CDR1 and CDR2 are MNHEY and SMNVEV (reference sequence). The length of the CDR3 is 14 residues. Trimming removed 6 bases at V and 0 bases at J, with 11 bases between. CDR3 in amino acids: CASSGGGPNYGYTF. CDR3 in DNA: TGTGCCAGCAGCGGGGGGGGGCCTAACTATGGCTACACCTTC.

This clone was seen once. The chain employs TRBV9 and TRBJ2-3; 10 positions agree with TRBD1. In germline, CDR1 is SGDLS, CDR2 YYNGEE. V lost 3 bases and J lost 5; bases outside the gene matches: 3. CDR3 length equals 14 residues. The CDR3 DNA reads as TGTGCCAGCAGCGAGGGACAGGGGAGAGATACGCAGTATTTT. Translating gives CASSEGQGRDTQYF.

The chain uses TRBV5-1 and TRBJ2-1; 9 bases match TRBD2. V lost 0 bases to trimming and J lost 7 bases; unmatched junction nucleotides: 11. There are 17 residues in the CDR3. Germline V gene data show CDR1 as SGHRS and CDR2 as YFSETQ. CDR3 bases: TGCGCCAGCAGCTTGGTCGCCCTAGCGGGGCCATTAAATGAGCAGTTCTTC. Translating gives CASSLVALAGPLNEQFF.

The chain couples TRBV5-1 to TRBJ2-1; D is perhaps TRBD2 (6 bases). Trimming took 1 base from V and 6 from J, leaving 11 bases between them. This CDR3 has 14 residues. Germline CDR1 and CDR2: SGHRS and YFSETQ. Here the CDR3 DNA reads TGCGCCAGCAGCTTGAGGAGGGAATCCAATGAGCAGTTCTTC. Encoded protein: CASSLRRESNEQFF.

The CDR3: CASSYRVEQPQHF. In DNA, the CDR3 is TGTGCCAGCAGTTACAGGGTTGAGCAGCCCCAGCATTTT. V usage is TRBV6-5 and J usage is TRBJ1-5; D gene ambiguous. The CDR3 has 13 amino acids. Germline V gene lookup returns CDR1 MNHEY and CDR2 SVGAGI. Trimming took 2 bases from V and 7 from J, leaving 9 bases between them.

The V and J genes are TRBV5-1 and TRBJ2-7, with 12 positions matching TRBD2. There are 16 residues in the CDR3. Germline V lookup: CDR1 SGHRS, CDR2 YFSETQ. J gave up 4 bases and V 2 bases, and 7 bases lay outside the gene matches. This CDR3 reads CASSLTPLAGGYEQYF. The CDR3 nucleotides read TGCGCCAGCAGCTTAACACCCCTAGCGGGAGGGTACGAGCAGTACTTC.

CDR3 amino acids: CASSFGTSGSNEQFF. In nucleotides, the CDR3 is TGTGCCAGCAGCTTCGGGACTAGCGGGAGTAATGAGCAGTTCTTC. The rearrangement links TRBV7-9 to TRBJ2-1; 14 bases match TRBD2. In germline, CDR1 is SEHNR, CDR2 FQNEAQ (reference sequence). J lost 7 bases, V lost 3 bases, and 2 bases had no gene match. CDR3 length: 15 residues.

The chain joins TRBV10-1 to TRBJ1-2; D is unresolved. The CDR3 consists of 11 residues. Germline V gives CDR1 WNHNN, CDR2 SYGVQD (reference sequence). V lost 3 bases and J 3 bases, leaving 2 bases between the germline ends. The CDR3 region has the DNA TGCGCCAGCAGTGACCACTATGGCTACACCTTC. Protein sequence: CASSDHYGYTF.